These 5 T cell receptor beta chains came from one sample sequenced in a study of blood T cells in healthy people across ages. Through a sample-barcoded 5' primer and a J-beta primer mix, a second PCR was run for about 7 to 12 cycles. Each CDR3 protein gets one entry after TCRdb re-called the 5' RACE reads with MiXCR. The table records approximately 1.5 million distinct CDR3 sequences, roughly 32% of them present only once. Sequenced material: blood. The receptor set was obtained from a woman between 25 and 40 years old in good health.

The chain links TRBV6-1 to TRBJ2-1; D is undetermined. V gave up 10 bases and J gave up 2 bases, with 15 bases separating them. In germline, CDR1 is MNHNS, CDR2 SASEGT. The CDR3 sequence is 14 residues long. The CDR3 DNA reads as TGTGCCACAGGCGGTGTCGCAGCCTACAATGAGCAGTTCTTC. It yields the protein CATGGVAAYNEQFF.

This clonotype came up a few times. The V gene is TRBV6-1, the J gene TRBJ2-7; 11 nucleotides agree with TRBD1. Per the germline V gene, CDR1 is MNHNS and CDR2 is SASEGT. The CDR3 extends over 15 amino acids. V shed 6 bases, J shed 7 bases, and the junction held 11 bases outside the gene matches. CDR3 amino acids: CASRHTGTGGGEQYF. The CDR3 DNA is TGTGCCAGCAGACACACCGGGACAGGGGGAGGTGAGCAGTACTTC.

V and J are TRBV6-5 and TRBJ1-5, with a weak D call TRBD1 (5 bases). The CDR3 covers 19 residues. Trimming took 2 bases from V and 0 from J, leaving 20 bases between them. Germline V gene sequence: CDR1 MNHEY, CDR2 SVGAGI. The chain's CDR3 is CASSYPKVTGDPSNQPQHF. The DNA of the CDR3 is TGTGCCAGCAGTTACCCGAAGGTCACAGGTGATCCTAGCAATCAGCCCCAGCATTTT.

This clonotype was detected only a few times. V usage is TRBV9 and J usage is TRBJ2-6; TRBD1 matches at 9 bases. Germline assignment: CDR1 SGDLS and CDR2 YYNGEE. Trimming took 3 bases from V and 2 from J; bases not matched to a gene: 18. The CDR3 sequence is 21 residues long. CDR3 loop: CASSAPRGPGQGETGANVLTF. CDR3 nucleotides: TGTGCCAGCAGCGCCCCTCGAGGACCGGGACAGGGTGAAACTGGGGCCAACGTCCTGACTTTC.

For this clonotype: Given a much more abundant clone one base away, this may be a read error. The chain employs TRBV12-3 or TRBV12-4 and TRBJ1-1; no reliable D call. The CDR3 contains 14 residues. In DNA, the CDR3 is TGTGCCAGCAGTTTTCCGCCGGCGAACGCTGAAGCTTTCTTT. It yields the protein CASSFPPANAEAFF.